A selection of T cell receptor beta chains follows, all from one sample in a study of blood T cell repertoires in COVID-19. Libraries were prepared by immunoSEQ multiplex PCR; TCRdb keeps only in-frame clonotypes and omits some of them. This table has approximately 440,000 clones, about 90% appearing once. Sequences were obtained from PBMCs or T cells enriched from blood (not recorded which). These receptors all come from a young woman who had recovered from COVID-19. The CDR3 runs from the conserved cysteine through the conserved F or W. D genes are given only for firm matches. Size tells how often a clone was seen (once, few, many) or the class of an expanded clone, and some rows leave it out.

CDR3: CASSHGGVNNEQFF
DNA: TGTGCCAGCAGTCACGGGGGGGTAAACAATGAGCAGTTCTTC
D: TRBD2
V: TRBV11-3
J: TRBJ2-1
size: NA

CDR3: CASSERTTGRNIQYF
DNA: TGTGCCAGCAGTGAGCGAACGACAGGGAGGAACATTCAGTACTTC
D: NA
V: TRBV2
J: TRBJ2-4
size: once

CDR3: CAINRGGAEGEQFF
DNA: TGTGCCATCAATCGAGGGGGGGCTGAAGGTGAGCAGTTCTTC
D: NA
V: TRBV10-3
J: TRBJ2-1
size: NA

CDR3: CASSFGGDSGYTF
DNA: TGCGCCAGCAGCTTTGGTGGGGACAGCGGCTACACCTTC
D: TRBD1
V: TRBV5-1
J: TRBJ1-2
size: NA

CDR3: CASSVGGGEEQYF
DNA: TGTGCCAGCAGCGTAGGCGGAGGGGAGGAGCAGTACTTC
D: NA
V: TRBV9
J: TRBJ2-7
size: few

CDR3: CAWTGGHEQYF
DNA: TGTGCCTGGACAGGGGGGCACGAGCAGTACTTC
D: NA
V: TRBV30
J: TRBJ2-7
size: NA

CDR3: CASSRRQGQNTEAFF
DNA: TGTGCCAGCAGTCGCCGACAGGGCCAGAACACTGAAGCTTTCTTT
D: TRBD1
V: TRBV7-9
J: TRBJ1-1
size: NA

CDR3: CASIRGSNQPQHF
DNA: TGTGCCAGCATTCGAGGTTCCAATCAGCCCCAGCATTTT
D: NA
V: TRBV6-5
J: TRBJ1-5
size: NA

CDR3: CASSFSAKSTDTQYF
DNA: TGTGCCAGCAGCTTCAGCGCAAAGAGTACAGATACGCAGTATTTT
D: NA
V: TRBV5-8
J: TRBJ2-3
size: NA

CDR3: CASIAGRPQETQYF
DNA: TGTGCCAGCATCGCGGGGAGACCGCAAGAGACCCAGTACTTC
D: NA
V: TRBV7-9
J: TRBJ2-5
size: NA

CDR3: CASRRSQGEKLFF
DNA: TGTGCCAGCAGAAGATCACAGGGTGAAAAACTGTTTTTT
D: NA
V: TRBV3-1/TRBV3-2
J: TRBJ1-4
size: NA

CDR3: CSASSGTRYTF
DNA: TGCAGTGCTAGTTCTGGCACCCGCTACACCTTC
D: NA
V: TRBV20-1
J: TRBJ1-2
size: NA

CDR3: CATATGWNSPLHF
DNA: TGTGCCACCGCTACAGGGTGGAATTCACCCCTCCACTTT
D: NA
V: TRBV12-3/TRBV12-4
J: TRBJ1-6
size: NA

CDR3: CSVDQRKGPRQGYTF
DNA: TGCAGCGTTGATCAAAGAAAGGGGCCGAGACAGGGCTACACCTTC
D: NA
V: TRBV29-1
J: TRBJ1-2
size: NA

CDR3: CASSGSGGDGYTF
DNA: TGTGCCAGCAGCGGATCAGGGGGCGATGGCTACACCTTC
D: TRBD1
V: TRBV9
J: TRBJ1-2
size: NA

CDR3: CASSPGGGRNTEAFF
DNA: TGTGCCAGCTCACCCGGCGGGGGACGGAACACTGAAGCTTTCTTT
D: NA
V: TRBV18
J: TRBJ1-1
size: NA

CDR3: CASSEIRQETQYF
DNA: TGTGCCAGCAGTGAAATCCGCCAAGAGACCCAGTACTTC
D: NA
V: TRBV2
J: TRBJ2-5
size: NA

CDR3: CASSPSTGTYGYTF
DNA: TGTGCCAGCTCACCTTCGACAGGGACCTATGGCTACACCTTC
D: TRBD1
V: TRBV18
J: TRBJ1-2
size: NA

CDR3: CASTFSVADYGYTF
DNA: TGTGCCAGCACCTTCAGCGTGGCAGACTATGGCTACACCTTC
D: NA
V: TRBV3-1/TRBV3-2
J: TRBJ1-2
size: NA

CDR3: CASRALNTEAFF
DNA: TGTGCCAGCAGGGCTTTGAACACTGAAGCTTTCTTT
D: NA
V: TRBV12-3/TRBV12-4
J: TRBJ1-1
size: NA

CDR3: CASSFEGGSPLHF
DNA: TGTGCCAGCAGCTTCGAAGGGGGTTCACCCCTCCACTTT
D: NA
V: TRBV11-2
J: TRBJ1-6
size: NA

CDR3: CASSRVQGRDGAFF
DNA: TGTGCCAGCAGCCGAGTACAGGGTAGGGATGGAGCTTTCTTT
D: NA
V: TRBV3-1/TRBV3-2
J: TRBJ1-1
size: NA